Listed below are T cell receptor beta chains from one sample, sequenced in a study of CD8+CD57+ T cells in acquired aplastic anemia. TCRdb re-called the reads through MiXCR, storing one row per CDR3 protein. The repertoire holds 120,000 or so distinct CDR3 sequences, with about two fifths as singletons. Sequencing was performed on sorted CD4+, CD8+, or CD8+CD57+ T cells (not recorded which) from PBMCs. These receptors all stem from a human donor with aplastic anemia. Both conserved end residues are part of each CDR3.

J: TRBJ1-2; V: TRBV15; CDR3: CATSRGVGAESYGYTF
J: TRBJ2-7; V: TRBV19; CDR3: CASSIDGASSYEQYF
J: TRBJ1-5; V: TRBV6-1; CDR3: CASSQGQGARSNQPQHF
J: TRBJ2-6; V: TRBV12-3/TRBV12-4; CDR3: CASSLEPGRGFSGANVLTF
J: TRBJ2-7; V: TRBV20-1; CDR3: CSASGLGQGIGYEQYF
J: TRBJ1-2; V: TRBV6-5; CDR3: CASSYSGREGYGHTF
J: TRBJ1-2; V: TRBV2; CDR3: CASSEEQGSYTF
J: TRBJ2-7; V: TRBV7-9; CDR3: CASSTPRAGNEQYF
J: TRBJ1-5; V: TRBV3-1; CDR3: CASSQDPGKNQPQHF
J: TRBJ2-1; V: TRBV12-3/TRBV12-4; CDR3: CASSFNFGSYNEQFF
J: TRBJ1-1; V: TRBV19; CDR3: CASSIAAEAFF
J: TRBJ1-2; V: TRBV11-2; CDR3: CASSLDAYSGGIYGYTF
J: TRBJ1-1; V: TRBV4-2; CDR3: CASSQDNQGTNTEAFF
J: TRBJ1-3; V: TRBV11-2; CDR3: CASSPTTGVLGNTIYF
J: TRBJ2-3; V: TRBV2; CDR3: CASSASGSEVDTQYF
J: TRBJ2-5; V: TRBV20-1; CDR3: CSARPGGRTQETQYF
J: TRBJ2-1; V: TRBV6-1; CDR3: CASTATRSKDEQFF
J: TRBJ2-7; V: TRBV5-1; CDR3: CASSEARQIYEQYF
J: TRBJ2-7; V: TRBV11-2; CDR3: CASSSDELAGGREQYF
J: TRBJ1-2; V: TRBV24-1; CDR3: CATSDPPDSAGYTF
J: TRBJ2-7; V: TRBV20-1; CDR3: CSGAGVSYEQYF
J: TRBJ2-3; V: TRBV19; CDR3: CASRQFTTDTQYF
J: TRBJ2-4; V: TRBV5-5; CDR3: CASSMYGNIQYF
J: TRBJ2-1; V: TRBV24-1; CDR3: CATSDRLPGHSEQFF
J: TRBJ2-3; V: TRBV7-2; CDR3: CASSFGLATDTQYF
J: TRBJ2-3; V: TRBV4-3; CDR3: CASSAHGGRSDTQYF
J: TRBJ2-3; V: TRBV2; CDR3: CASKDRGTDTQYF
J: TRBJ2-1; V: TRBV10-2; CDR3: CASTEQGSYNEQFF
J: TRBJ1-2; V: TRBV7-9; CDR3: CASSSSNGQGYGYTF
J: TRBJ2-4; V: TRBV6-1; CDR3: CASRINRGNIQYF
J: TRBJ1-2; V: TRBV7-9; CDR3: CASSHSYGYTF
J: TRBJ2-5; V: TRBV20-1; CDR3: CSAGEGGGKETQYF
J: TRBJ2-7; V: TRBV19; CDR3: CASRTTSGHYEQYF
J: TRBJ2-2; V: TRBV12-3/TRBV12-4; CDR3: CASSFPFAGNTGELFF
J: TRBJ1-6; V: TRBV10-3; CDR3: CATSSDRGGRSPLHF
J: TRBJ2-5; V: TRBV24-1; CDR3: CATSGTDGGRPSETQYF
J: TRBJ1-6; V: TRBV7-2; CDR3: CASSLATGTYSSPLHF
J: TRBJ1-2; V: TRBV2; CDR3: CASWGQGAMCGYTF
J: TRBJ1-2; V: TRBV7-9; CDR3: CATGGKMEGYTF
J: TRBJ1-1; V: TRBV12-3/TRBV12-4; CDR3: CASTPWMGQEAFF
J: TRBJ2-3; V: TRBV29-1; CDR3: CSVGDREGDTQYF
J: TRBJ1-6; V: TRBV20-1; CDR3: CSARGSRAGNSPLHF
J: TRBJ2-7; V: TRBV29-1; CDR3: CSVEDGDPPYEQYF
J: TRBJ1-1; V: TRBV6-5; CDR3: CASRSQGESEAFF
J: TRBJ2-7; V: TRBV2; CDR3: CASKTSGGSLFYEQYF
J: TRBJ2-7; V: TRBV20-1; CDR3: CSARTAYEQYF
J: TRBJ2-7; V: TRBV20-1; CDR3: CSAFRGQAYEQYF
J: TRBJ2-1; V: TRBV19; CDR3: CASSMGVRNTYSYNEQFF